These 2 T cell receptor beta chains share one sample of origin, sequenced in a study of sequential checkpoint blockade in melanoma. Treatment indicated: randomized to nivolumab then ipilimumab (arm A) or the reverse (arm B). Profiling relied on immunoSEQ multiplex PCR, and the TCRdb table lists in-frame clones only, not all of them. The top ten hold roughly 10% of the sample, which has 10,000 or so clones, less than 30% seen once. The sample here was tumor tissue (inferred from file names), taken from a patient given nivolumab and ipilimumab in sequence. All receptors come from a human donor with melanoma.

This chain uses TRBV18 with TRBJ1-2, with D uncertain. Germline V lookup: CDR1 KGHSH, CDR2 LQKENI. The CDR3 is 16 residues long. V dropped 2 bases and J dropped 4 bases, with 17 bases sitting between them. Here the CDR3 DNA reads TGTGCCAGCTCACCAAACTGGCGGGAGGATGTCTATGGCTACACCTTC. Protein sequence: CASSPNWREDVYGYTF. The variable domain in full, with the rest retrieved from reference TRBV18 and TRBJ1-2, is NAGVMQNPRHLVRRRGQEARLRCSPMKGHSHVYWYRQLPEEGLKFMVYLQKENIIDESGMPKERFSAEFPKEGPSILRIQQVVRGDSAAYFCASSPNWREDVYGYTFGSGTRLTVV.

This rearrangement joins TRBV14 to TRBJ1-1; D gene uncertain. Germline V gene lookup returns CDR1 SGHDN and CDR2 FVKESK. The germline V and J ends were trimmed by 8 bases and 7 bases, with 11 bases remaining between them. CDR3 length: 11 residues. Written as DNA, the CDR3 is TGTGCCAGCTCACCGGTGGGTGAAGCTTTCTTT. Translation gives CASSPVGEAFF.